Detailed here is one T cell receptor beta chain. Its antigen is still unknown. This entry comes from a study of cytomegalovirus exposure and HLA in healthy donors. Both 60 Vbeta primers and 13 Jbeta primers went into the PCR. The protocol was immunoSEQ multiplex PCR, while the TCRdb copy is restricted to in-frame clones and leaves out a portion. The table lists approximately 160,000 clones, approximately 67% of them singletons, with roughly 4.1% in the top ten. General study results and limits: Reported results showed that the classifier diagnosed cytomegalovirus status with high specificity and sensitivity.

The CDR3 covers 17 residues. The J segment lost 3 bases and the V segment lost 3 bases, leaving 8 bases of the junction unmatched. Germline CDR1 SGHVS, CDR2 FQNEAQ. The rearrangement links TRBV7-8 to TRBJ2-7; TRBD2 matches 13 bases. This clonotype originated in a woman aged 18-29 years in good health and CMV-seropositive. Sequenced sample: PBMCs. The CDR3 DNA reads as TGTGCCAGCAGCTTGGGACTAGCGGGGACACTGAACTACGAGCAGTACTTC. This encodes CASSLGLAGTLNYEQYF.